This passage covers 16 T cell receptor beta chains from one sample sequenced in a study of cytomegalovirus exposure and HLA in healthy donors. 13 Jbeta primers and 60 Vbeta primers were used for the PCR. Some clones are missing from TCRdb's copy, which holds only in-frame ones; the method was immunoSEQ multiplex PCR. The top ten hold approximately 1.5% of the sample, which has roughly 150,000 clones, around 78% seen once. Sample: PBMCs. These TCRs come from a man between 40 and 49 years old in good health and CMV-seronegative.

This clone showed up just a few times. This CDR3 reads CASSLTQGAKTQYF. The DNA of the CDR3 is TGTGCCAGCAGCTTAACTCAGGGGGCAAAGACCCAGTACTTC. V and J are TRBV11-1 and TRBJ2-5, with TRBD1 matching 8 bases. The CDR3 is 14 residues long. Losses at the gene ends were 2 bases for V and 6 bases for J; bases not matched to a gene: 5. Germline values: CDR1 SGHAT, CDR2 FQDESV (reference sequence).

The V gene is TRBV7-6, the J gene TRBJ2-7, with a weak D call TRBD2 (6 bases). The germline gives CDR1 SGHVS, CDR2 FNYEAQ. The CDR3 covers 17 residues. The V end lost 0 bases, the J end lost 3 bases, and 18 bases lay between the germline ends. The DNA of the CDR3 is TGTGCCAGCAGCTTAGCAGGTGGGGCGGGAAGTGTCTACGAGCAGTACTTC. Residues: CASSLAGGAGSVYEQYF.

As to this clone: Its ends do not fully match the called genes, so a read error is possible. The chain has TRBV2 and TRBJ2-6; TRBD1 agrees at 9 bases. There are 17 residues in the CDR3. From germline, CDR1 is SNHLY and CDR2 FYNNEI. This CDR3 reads CASTPGQGRSGANGLTF. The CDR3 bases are TGTGCCAGCACCCCAGGACAGGGGCGCTCTGGGGCCAACGGCCTGACTTTC. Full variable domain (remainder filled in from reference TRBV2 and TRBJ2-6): EPEVTQTPSHQVTQMGQEVILRCVPISNHLYFYWYRQILGQKVEFLVSFYNNEISEKSEIFDDQFSVERPDGSNFTLKIRSTKLEDSAMYFCASTPGQGRSGANGLTFGAGSRLTVL.

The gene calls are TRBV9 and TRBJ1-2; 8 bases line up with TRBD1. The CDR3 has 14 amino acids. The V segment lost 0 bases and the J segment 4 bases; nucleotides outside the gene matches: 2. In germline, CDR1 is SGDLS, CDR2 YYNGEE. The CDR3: CASSVGTGLYGYTF. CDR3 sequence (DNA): TGTGCCAGCAGCGTAGGGACAGGGCTCTATGGCTACACCTTC. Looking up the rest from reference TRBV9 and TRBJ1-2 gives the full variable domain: DSGVTQTPKHLITATGQRVTLRCSPRSGDLSVYWYQQSLDQGLQFLIQYYNGEERAKGNILERFSAQQFPDLHSELNLSSLELGDSALYFCASSVGTGLYGYTFGSGTRLTVV.

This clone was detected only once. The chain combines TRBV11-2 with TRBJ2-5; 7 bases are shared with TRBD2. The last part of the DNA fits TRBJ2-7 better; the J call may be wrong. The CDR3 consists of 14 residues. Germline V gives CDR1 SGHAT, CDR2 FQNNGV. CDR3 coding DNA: TGTGCCAGCAGCGGAGCGGGAAGAGGGTACGAGCAGTACTTC. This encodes CASSGAGRGYEQYF.

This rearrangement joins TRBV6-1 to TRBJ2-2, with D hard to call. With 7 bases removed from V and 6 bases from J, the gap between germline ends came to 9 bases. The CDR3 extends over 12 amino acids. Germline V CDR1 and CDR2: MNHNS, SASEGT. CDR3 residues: CASTFDSGELFF. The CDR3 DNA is TGTGCCAGCACATTTGACTCCGGGGAGCTGTTTTTT.

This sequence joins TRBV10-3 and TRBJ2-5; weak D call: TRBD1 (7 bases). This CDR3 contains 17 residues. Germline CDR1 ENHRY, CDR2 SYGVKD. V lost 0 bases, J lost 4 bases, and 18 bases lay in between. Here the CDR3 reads CAISESRAEGARETQYF. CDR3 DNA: TGTGCCATCAGTGAGTCGCGGGCGGAGGGGGCACGAGAGACCCAGTACTTC.

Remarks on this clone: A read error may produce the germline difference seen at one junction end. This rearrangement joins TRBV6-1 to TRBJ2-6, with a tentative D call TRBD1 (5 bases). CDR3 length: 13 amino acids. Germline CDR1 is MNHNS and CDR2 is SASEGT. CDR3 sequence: CASSRFGANGLTF. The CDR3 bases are TGTGCCAGCAGCCGCTTTGGGGCCAACGGCCTGACTTTC.

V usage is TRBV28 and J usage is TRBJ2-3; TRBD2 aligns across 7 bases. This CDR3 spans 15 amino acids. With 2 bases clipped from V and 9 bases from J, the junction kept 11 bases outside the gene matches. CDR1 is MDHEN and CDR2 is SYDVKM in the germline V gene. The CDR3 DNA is TGTGCCAGCAGTTTACGACTCGCCGCGGGAGTAACGCAGTATTTT. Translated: CASSLRLAAGVTQYF.

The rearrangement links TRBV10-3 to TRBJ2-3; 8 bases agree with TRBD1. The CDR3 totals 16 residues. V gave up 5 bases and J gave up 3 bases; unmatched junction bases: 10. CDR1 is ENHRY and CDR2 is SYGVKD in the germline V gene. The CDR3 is CAISRDRIQETDTQYF. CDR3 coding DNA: TGTGCCATCAGTCGGGACAGGATCCAGGAGACAGATACGCAGTATTTT.

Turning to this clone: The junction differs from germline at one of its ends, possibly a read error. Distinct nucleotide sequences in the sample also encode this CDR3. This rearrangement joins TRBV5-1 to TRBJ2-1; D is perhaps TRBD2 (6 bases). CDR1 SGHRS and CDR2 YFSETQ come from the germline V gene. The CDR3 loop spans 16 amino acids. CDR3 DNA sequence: TGTGCCAGCAGCTTCGAAGGGCGGGACCTTTACAATGAGCAGTTCTTC. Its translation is CASSFEGRDLYNEQFF.

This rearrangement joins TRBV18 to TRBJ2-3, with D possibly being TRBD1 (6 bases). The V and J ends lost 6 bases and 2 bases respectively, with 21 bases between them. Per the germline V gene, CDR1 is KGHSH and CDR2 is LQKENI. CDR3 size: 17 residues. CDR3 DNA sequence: TGTGCCAGCTCGCTTCAACCTAAGGACAGAAACACAGATACGCAGTATTTT. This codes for CASSLQPKDRNTDTQYF.

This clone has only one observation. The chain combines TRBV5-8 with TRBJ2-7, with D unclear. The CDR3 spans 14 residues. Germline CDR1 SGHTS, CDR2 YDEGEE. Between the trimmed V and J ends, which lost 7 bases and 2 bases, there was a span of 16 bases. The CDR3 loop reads CASSEEVRPYEQYF. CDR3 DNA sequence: TGTGCCAGCTCAGAAGAGGTTCGCCCCTACGAGCAGTACTTC.

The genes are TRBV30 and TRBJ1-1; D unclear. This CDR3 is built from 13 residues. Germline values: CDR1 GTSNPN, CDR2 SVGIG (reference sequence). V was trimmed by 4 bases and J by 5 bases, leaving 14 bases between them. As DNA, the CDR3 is TGTGCCTGGAATGCCAGGAAAAGGACTGAAGCTTTCTTT. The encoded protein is CAWNARKRTEAFF.

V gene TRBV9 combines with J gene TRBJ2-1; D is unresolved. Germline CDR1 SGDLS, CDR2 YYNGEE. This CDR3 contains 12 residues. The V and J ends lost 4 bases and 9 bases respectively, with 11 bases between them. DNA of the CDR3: TGTGCCAGCAGCCTAGACCCGGGTGAGCAGTTCTTC. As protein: CASSLDPGEQFF.

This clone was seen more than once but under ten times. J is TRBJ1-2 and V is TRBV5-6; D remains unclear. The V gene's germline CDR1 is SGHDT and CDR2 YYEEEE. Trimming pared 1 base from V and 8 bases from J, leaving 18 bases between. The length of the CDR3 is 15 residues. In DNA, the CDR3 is TGTGCCAGCAGCTTGCGGTCTGCGGGGATCGGGGGCTACACCTTC. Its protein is CASSLRSAGIGGYTF.